This T cell receptor (beta chain) is drawn from a study of blood T cell repertoires in COVID-19 (dated by TCRdb to between 2020 and 2021). Regarding the study in general: Collaborator samples came from the United States, Italy and Spain and covered acute and convalescent phases of COVID-19. The prospective study material was composed of cDNA or gDNA derived from T cells, B-cell-depleted T cells, or PBMCs. Deeply sampled blood TCRbeta repertoires from subjects exposed to, actively infected with, or recovered from COVID-19 were included in the dataset. A freely available public database, intended as a resource for researchers studying the immune response to SARS-CoV-2, is where the repertoires were released. The samples were drawn from the first 160 participants of the ongoing ImmuneRACE study and from 1,254 subjects provided by 6 global collaborators. Nearly every sample came with metadata listing a de-identified subject ID, COVID-19 status, age in years and sex. Where available, HLA class I and class II types were obtained from metadata supplied by the sample provider rather than from assay-based typing. The paper's findings and limits, for the study overall: The quantity of clinical and demographic metadata differed by source and by participant and was supplied without curation.

TCRbeta CDR3 regions were amplified from genomic DNA using the immunoSEQ Assay, a bias-controlled multiplex PCR. Under the source paper's analysis protocol: The number of nucleated cells in each sample was estimated from the amplification of reference gene primers within the assay. To quantify the absolute abundance of each unique TCRbeta CDR3 rearrangement, sequence reads were collapsed and filtered. For each sample, productive Simpson clonality was calculated by taking the square root of Simpson's diversity index across productive rearrangements. This immuneACCESS table, as held by TCRdb, lists in-frame sequences with V and J called but not all clones. Of the missing ones, under half trace to an unresolved V gene in checked studies; the others have no known cause. D and trimming were read from the DNA, whereas the V and J calls and clone size are those reported in that table. The sample contains some 530,000 clones, 70% to 90% of them found a single time. Together, the top ten hold roughly 8.5% of the sample.

Participants in the prospective study were enrolled through a virtual design, were aged roughly 18 to 90 years, and lived in under 25 United States geographic areas. In the prospective study, participants were assigned to cohorts based on the clinical history participants reported in a screening survey and a study questionnaire. For ImmuneRACE Cohort 3, a participant was defined as recovered based on two consecutive negative NP/OP PCR tests, clearance by a healthcare professional, or resolution of symptoms. Mobile phlebotomists in the prospective study collected whole blood, serum and a nasopharyngeal or oropharyngeal swab from every participant. Additional blood draws and questionnaires over a 2-month period could optionally be provided by prospective study participants. Before DNA extraction, blood samples from the prospective study were shipped at room temperature or frozen. From the cysteine through the phenylalanine, the CDR3 covers 15 amino acids. Here the CDR3 DNA is all that survives: 45 bases in frame from base 1. CDR1 and CDR2 are read off the germline V gene as MGHDK and SYGVNS. Trimming costs V 3 bases and J 7 bases, and their ends lie 15 bases apart.

The count of this clone is one. The clone's antigen remains unknown. The record has no base qualities; no much larger clone is one base away. Material for sequencing was PBMCs or T cells enriched from blood (not recorded which). The chain links TRBV25-1 with TRBJ1-4; the D segment cannot be called with confidence. This clonotype was sampled from a woman aged 55-70 years who had recovered from COVID-19. The CDR3 region: CASSDPGIRPEKLFF. Here is the DNA: TGTGCCAGCAGTGACCCGGGGATTCGACCTGAAAAACTGTTTTTT.